This TCR beta chain was retrieved from a study of shared clonotypes between healthy human individuals. Trimming pared 6 bases from V and 1 base from J, leaving 9 bases between. This CDR3 is built from 13 residues. Germline V gene sequence: CDR1 SNHLY, CDR2 FYNNEI. Generated by immunoSEQ multiplex PCR, the TCRdb table keeps only in-frame clones and is missing some. Of 100,000 or so clones in the sample, 55% to 70% were seen once. Only a few counts were recorded for this clone. The antigen is undetermined. General study points: Among the subsets, naive ones generally showed larger estimated richness than memory ones.

This receptor was identified in a woman aged 25 to 45 in good health. The rearrangement links TRBV2 to TRBJ1-1, with D hard to call. Input material: memory CD8+ T cells sorted from blood. The subset is: CD45RO+ cells pooled with CCR7-negative TemRA cells. The CDR3 reads CASRPRRNTEAFF. The CDR3 bases are TGTGCCAGCAGGCCAAGGCGGAACACTGAAGCTTTCTTT. The entire variable domain, with the rest obtained from reference TRBV2 and TRBJ1-1, is as follows: EPEVTQTPSHQVTQMGQEVILRCVPISNHLYFYWYRQILGQKVEFLVSFYNNEISEKSEIFDDQFSVERPDGSNFTLKIRSTKLEDSAMYFCASRPRRNTEAFFGQGTRLTVV.